This record looks at one TCR beta chain sequence and its context. What it recognizes is unknown. This record comes from a study of OX40 agonist ivuxolimab in advanced cancers. At the level of the study: Patients assigned to dose escalation were diagnosed with hepatocellular carcinoma, melanoma, renal cell or head and neck cancer. From roughly 23 to 90 years was the age range, with a mean of approximately 58 years, and around 83% were male. Having had anti-PD-1, anti-PD-L1 or anti-CTLA-4 therapy before was allowed, and approximately 40% had some.

Study-wide results and caveats: Partial responders at 0.1-3.0 mg/kg showed near-lowest clonal expansion.

The germline V gene has CDR1 LNHDA and CDR2 SQIVND (reference sequence). The CDR3 has 13 residues. TCRdb's copy holds only in-frame clones and misses some; the assay was immunoSEQ multiplex PCR. The repertoire holds 73,000 or so clones, around 86% seen once, with 0.65% to 0.9% in the top ten. This sequence was found in an adult with an advanced solid tumor such as melanoma, head and neck, liver or kidney cancer. Sequenced material: CD4+ or CD8+ T cells sorted from blood, taken in a trial of the OX40 agonist ivuxolimab. This chain uses TRBV19 with TRBJ2-2, with a weak D call TRBD1 (6 bases). CDR3 residues: CASRGADTGELFF. In DNA, the CDR3 is TGTGCGTCCAGGGGCGCGGACACCGGGGAGCTGTTTTTT.